Listed below are T cell receptor beta chains from one sample, sequenced in a study of cytomegalovirus exposure and HLA in healthy donors. This table comes from immunoSEQ multiplex PCR, and its TCRdb copy is limited to in-frame clones, with some not included. The table lists 50,000 to 60,000 clones. Material: PBMCs. The receptor set was obtained from a male donor in good health and CMV-seronegative. Both conserved end residues are trimmed from each CDR3.

j_call v_call cdr3_aa
TRBJ1-6 TRBV2 ASRRDSENSPLH
TRBJ2-1 TRBV5-1 ASSSGTSGRSEQF
TRBJ2-2 TRBV4-2 ASSLAPGGGELF
TRBJ2-7 TRBV30 AWEGASYEQY
TRBJ1-5 TRBV2 ASSPGAGPQH
TRBJ1-1 TRBV30 AWTGVATEAF
TRBJ2-1 TRBV6-5 ASRWQGGEQF
TRBJ2-7 TRBV27 ASSSGVEQY
TRBJ2-7 TRBV7-3 ASSLGQGNEQY
TRBJ1-1 TRBV6-5 ASSRSTEAF
TRBJ1-1 TRBV5-1 ASTGGQMNTEAF
TRBJ2-1 TRBV15 ATSRETSGSWGNEQF
TRBJ2-7 TRBV25-1 ASSEYDSASEQY
TRBJ1-4 TRBV29-1 SVDRQGSEKLF
TRBJ2-1 TRBV6-4 ASSDSLNTGGSDNEQF
TRBJ1-2 TRBV2 AGSVDRPYGYT
TRBJ1-1 TRBV6-5 ASSPRLDTEAF
TRBJ2-1 TRBV12-5 ASALTADNEQF
TRBJ2-2 TRBV4-3 ASSRKPLQGGTGELF
TRBJ1-2 TRBV13 ASSPLAGGYT
TRBJ1-4 TRBV28 ASSREKLF
TRBJ2-4 TRBV7-2 ASSIQGAKNIQY
TRBJ2-7 TRBV9 ASSVGEYYEQY
TRBJ1-2 TRBV5-4 ASSAPGQGRHGYT
TRBJ2-2 TRBV14 ASSPQGPAGELF
TRBJ2-2 TRBV6-5 ASSYMFGELF
TRBJ2-7 TRBV18 ASSQSGRAAYEQY
TRBJ2-3 TRBV5-6 ASSSTGGTDTQY
TRBJ2-6 TRBV30 AWTPGGANVLT
TRBJ2-1 TRBV12-5 ASGSSPEYNEQF
TRBJ2-7 TRBV19 ASSISVAVAYEQY
TRBJ2-2 TRBV6-1 ASSETTGRTGELF
TRBJ2-7 TRBV5-1 ASSSGTGTRSSYEQY
TRBJ2-7 TRBV9 ASSERGQLGEQY
TRBJ2-2 TRBV4-3 ASSRGLAGPNTGELF
TRBJ2-7 TRBV20-1 SAVRTEQY
TRBJ2-2 TRBV7-9 ASSTTPQSVTGELF
TRBJ1-1 TRBV2 ATDRGTATEAF